The clone carrying this T cell receptor (beta chain) has ten or more counts. What it recognizes is unknown. The data stem from a study of identical twins. Healthy Caucasian individuals made up all the donors. Trimming pared 4 bases from V and 0 bases from J, leaving 15 bases between. This CDR3 comprises 16 residues. Germline CDR1 is MNHEY and CDR2 is SVGAGI. TCRdb reprocessed the 5' RACE reads via MiXCR and lists one record per CDR3 protein. Seen here are around 280,000 distinct CDR3 sequences, 6.5% to 9.5% observed once, and the top ten hold more than 2%. Notes on the study in general: Twins shared out-of-frame alpha sequences with excess low generation probability. Insertions were reduced in abundant cord blood beta clonotypes but not in memory repertoires.

This sample also appeared in a second study, on yellow fever vaccine responses in identical twins.

Sequencing input: memory (CD45RO+) T cells sorted from blood. V usage is TRBV6-5 and J usage is TRBJ1-1; D is ambiguous. This receptor was taken from a woman younger than 30 in good health. CDR3 DNA sequence: TGTGCCAGCAGTTTTAGGTTACAGACATTGAACACTGAAGCTTTCTTT. This gives the protein CASSFRLQTLNTEAFF.